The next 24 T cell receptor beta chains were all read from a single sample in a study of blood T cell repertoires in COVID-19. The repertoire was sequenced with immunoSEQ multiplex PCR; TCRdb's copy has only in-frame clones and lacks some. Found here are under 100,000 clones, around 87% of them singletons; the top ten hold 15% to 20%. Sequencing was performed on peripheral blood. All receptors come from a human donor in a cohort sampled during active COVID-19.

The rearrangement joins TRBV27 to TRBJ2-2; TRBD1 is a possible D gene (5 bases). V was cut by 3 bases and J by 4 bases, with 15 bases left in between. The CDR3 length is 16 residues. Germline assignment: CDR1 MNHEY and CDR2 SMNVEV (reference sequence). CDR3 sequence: CASSLQGGLGTGELFF. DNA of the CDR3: TGTGCCAGCAGTTTGCAGGGCGGTCTGGGCACCGGGGAGCTGTTTTTT.

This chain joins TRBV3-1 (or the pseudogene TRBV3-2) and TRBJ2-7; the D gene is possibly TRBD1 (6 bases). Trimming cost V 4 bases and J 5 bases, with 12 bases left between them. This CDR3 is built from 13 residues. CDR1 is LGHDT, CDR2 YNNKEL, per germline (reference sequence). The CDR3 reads CASSPQGTHEQYF. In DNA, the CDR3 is TGTGCCAGCAGCCCCCAGGGGACCCACGAGCAGTACTTC.

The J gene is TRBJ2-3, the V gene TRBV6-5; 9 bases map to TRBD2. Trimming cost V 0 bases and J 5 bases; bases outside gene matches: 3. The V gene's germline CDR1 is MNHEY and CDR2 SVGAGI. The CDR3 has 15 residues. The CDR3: CASSYSGLAKDTQYF. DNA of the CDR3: TGTGCCAGCAGTTACTCGGGACTAGCCAAAGATACGCAGTATTTT.

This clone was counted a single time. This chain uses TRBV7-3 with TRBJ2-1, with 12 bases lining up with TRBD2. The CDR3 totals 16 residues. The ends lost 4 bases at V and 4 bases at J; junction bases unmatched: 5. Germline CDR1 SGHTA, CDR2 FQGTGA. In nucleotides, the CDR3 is TGTGCCAGCAGCTACTATACTAGCGGGGGGTACAATGAGCAGTTCTTC. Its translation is CASSYYTSGGYNEQFF.

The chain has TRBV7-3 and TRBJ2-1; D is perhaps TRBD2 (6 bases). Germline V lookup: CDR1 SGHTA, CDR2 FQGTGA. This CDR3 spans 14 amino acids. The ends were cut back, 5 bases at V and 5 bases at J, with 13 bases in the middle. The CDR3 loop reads CASSISGSNNEQFF. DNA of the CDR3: TGTGCCAGCAGCATTAGCGGTTCCAACAATGAGCAGTTCTTC.

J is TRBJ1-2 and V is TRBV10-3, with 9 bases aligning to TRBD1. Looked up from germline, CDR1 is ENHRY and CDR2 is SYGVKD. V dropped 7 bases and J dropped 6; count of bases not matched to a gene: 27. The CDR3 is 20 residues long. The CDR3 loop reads CAIMPSWHMTGGSELDGYTF. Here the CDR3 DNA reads TGTGCCATCATGCCTTCTTGGCATATGACAGGGGGATCTGAGTTGGATGGCTACACCTTC.

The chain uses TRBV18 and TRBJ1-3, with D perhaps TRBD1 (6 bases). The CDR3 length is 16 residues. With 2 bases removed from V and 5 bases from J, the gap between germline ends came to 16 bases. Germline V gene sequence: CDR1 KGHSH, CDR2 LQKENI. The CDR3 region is CASSPKTGGPRNTIYF. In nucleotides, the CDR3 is TGTGCCAGCTCACCAAAGACCGGGGGGCCCAGAAACACCATATATTTT.

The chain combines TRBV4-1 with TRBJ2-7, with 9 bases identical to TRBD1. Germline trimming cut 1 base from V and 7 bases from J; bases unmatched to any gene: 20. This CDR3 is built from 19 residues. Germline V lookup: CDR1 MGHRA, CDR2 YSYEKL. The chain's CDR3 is CASSQGPPGAGTGFGEQYF. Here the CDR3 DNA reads TGCGCCAGCAGCCAAGGGCCCCCGGGAGCCGGGACAGGGTTCGGGGAGCAGTACTTC.

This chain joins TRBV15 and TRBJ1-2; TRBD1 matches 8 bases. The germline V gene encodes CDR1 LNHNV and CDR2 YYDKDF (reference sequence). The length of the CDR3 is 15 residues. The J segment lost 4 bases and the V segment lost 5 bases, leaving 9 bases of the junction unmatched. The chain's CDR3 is CATSSRTGNLYGYTF. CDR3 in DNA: TGTGCCACCAGCTCCCGGACAGGGAACCTCTATGGCTACACCTTC.

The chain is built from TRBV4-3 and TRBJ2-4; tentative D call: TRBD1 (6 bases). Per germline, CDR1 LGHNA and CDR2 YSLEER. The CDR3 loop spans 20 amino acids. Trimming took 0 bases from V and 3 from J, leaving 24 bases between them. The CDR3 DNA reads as TGCGCCAGCAGCCAAGACCCAGGCGCGGCTGGGGGCATGGTCAAAAACATTCAGTACTTC. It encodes CASSQDPGAAGGMVKNIQYF.

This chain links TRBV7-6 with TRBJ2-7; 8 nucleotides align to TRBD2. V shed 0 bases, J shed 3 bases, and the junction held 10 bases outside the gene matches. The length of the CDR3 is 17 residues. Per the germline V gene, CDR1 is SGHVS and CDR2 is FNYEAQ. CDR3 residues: CASSLASGSGGDYEQYF. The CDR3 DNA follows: TGTGCCAGCAGCTTAGCGTCTGGGAGCGGGGGTGACTACGAGCAGTACTTC. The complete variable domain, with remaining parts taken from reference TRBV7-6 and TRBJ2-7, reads GAGVSQSPRYKVTKRGQDVALRCDPISGHVSLYWYRQALGQGPEFLTYFNYEAQQDKSGLPNDRFSAERPEGSISTLTIQRTEQRDSAMYRCASSLASGSGGDYEQYFGPGTRLTVT.

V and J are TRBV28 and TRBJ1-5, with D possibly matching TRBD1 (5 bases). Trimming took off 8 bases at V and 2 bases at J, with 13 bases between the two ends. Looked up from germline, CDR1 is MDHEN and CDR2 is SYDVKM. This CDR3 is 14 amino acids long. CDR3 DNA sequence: TGTGCCAGCGGTAGGGGAGGCGGCAATCAGCCCCAGCATTTT. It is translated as CASGRGGGNQPQHF.

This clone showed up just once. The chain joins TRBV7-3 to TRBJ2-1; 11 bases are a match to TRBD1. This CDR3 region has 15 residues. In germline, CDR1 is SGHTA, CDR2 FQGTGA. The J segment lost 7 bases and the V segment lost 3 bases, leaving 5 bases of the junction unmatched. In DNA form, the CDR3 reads TGTGCCAGCAGCTTTCGGGACAGGGGGAGGAATGAGCAGTTCTTC. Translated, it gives CASSFRDRGRNEQFF.

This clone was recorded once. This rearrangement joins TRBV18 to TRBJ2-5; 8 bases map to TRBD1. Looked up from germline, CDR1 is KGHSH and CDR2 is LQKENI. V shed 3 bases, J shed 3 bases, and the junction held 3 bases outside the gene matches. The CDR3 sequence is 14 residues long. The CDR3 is CASSPTGVKETQYF. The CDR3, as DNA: TGTGCCAGCTCACCGACAGGGGTGAAAGAGACCCAGTACTTC. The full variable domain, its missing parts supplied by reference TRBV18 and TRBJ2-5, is NAGVMQNPRHLVRRRGQEARLRCSPMKGHSHVYWYRQLPEEGLKFMVYLQKENIIDESGMPKERFSAEFPKEGPSILRIQQVVRGDSAAYFCASSPTGVKETQYFGPGTRLLVL.

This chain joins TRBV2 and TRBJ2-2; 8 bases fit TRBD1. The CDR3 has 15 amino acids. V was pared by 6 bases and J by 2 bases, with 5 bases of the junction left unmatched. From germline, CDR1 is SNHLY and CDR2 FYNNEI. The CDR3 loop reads CASRTDRGNTGELFF. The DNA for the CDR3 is TGTGCCAGCAGGACTGACAGGGGAAACACCGGGGAGCTGTTTTTT.

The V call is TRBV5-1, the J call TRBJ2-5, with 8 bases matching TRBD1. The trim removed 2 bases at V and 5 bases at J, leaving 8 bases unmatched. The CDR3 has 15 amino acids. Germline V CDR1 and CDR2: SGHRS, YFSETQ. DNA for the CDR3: TGCGCCAGCAGCTTTCGGCAGGGGGCTATGGAGACCCAGTACTTC. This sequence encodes CASSFRQGAMETQYF.

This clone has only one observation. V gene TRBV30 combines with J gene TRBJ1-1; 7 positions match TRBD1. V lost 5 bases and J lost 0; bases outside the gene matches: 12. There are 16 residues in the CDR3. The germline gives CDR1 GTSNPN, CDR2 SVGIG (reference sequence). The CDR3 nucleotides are TGTGCCTGGGAGGGGGCTCAGGGTTCAATGAACACTGAAGCTTTCTTT. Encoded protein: CAWEGAQGSMNTEAFF.

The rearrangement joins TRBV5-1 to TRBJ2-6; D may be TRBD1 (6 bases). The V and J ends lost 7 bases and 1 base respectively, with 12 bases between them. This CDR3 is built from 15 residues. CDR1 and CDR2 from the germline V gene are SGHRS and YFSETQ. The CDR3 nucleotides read TGCGCCAGCGGTATACAGGGTTCTGGGGCCAACGTCCTGACTTTC. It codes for CASGIQGSGANVLTF. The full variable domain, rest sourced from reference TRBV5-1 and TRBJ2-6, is KAGVTQTPRYLIKTRGQQVTLSCSPISGHRSVSWYQQTPGQGLQFLFEYFSETQRNKGNFPGRFSGRQFSNSRSEMNVSTLELGDSALYLCASGIQGSGANVLTFGAGSRLTVL.

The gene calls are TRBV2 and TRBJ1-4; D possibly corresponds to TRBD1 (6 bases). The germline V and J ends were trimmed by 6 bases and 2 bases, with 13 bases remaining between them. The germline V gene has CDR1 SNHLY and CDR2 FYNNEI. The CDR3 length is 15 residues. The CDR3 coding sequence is TGTGCCAGCAGGGTGAGACAGGCGACTAATGAAAAACTGTTTTTT. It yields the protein CASRVRQATNEKLFF.

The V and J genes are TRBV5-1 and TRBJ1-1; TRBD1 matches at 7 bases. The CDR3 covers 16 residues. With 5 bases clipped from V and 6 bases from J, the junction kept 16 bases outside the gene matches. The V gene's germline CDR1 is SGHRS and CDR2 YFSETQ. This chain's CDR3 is CASRKEGTGASAEAFF. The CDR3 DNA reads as TGCGCCAGCAGGAAGGAGGGTACAGGGGCGTCGGCTGAAGCTTTCTTT. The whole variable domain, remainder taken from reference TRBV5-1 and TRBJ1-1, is KAGVTQTPRYLIKTRGQQVTLSCSPISGHRSVSWYQQTPGQGLQFLFEYFSETQRNKGNFPGRFSGRQFSNSRSEMNVSTLELGDSALYLCASRKEGTGASAEAFFGQGTRLTVV.

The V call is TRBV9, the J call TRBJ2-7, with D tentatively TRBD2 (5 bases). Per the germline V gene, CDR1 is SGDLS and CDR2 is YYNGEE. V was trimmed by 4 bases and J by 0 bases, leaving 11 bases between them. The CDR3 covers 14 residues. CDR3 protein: CASSPYGISYEQYF. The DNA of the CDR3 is TGTGCCAGCAGCCCCTACGGGATCTCCTACGAGCAGTACTTC.

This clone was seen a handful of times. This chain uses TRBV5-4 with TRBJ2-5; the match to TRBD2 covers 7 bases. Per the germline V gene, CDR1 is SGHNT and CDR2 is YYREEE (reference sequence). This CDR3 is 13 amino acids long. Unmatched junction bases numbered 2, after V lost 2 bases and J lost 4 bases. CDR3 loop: CASSFGGGETQYF. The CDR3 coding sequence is TGTGCCAGCAGCTTTGGCGGGGGAGAGACCCAGTACTTC.

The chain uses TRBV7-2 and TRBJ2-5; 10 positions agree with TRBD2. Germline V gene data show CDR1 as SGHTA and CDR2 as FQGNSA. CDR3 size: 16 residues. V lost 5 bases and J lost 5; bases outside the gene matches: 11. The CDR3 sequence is CASSPPQRGGRETQYF. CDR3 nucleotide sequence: TGTGCCAGCAGCCCCCCCCAGCGGGGGGGCCGCGAGACCCAGTACTTC.

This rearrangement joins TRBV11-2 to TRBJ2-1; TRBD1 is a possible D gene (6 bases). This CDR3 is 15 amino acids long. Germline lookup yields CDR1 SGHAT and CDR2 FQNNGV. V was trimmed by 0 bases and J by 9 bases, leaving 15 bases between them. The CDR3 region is CASSLEAGVRGEQFF. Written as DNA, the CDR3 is TGTGCCAGCAGCTTAGAGGCAGGGGTTAGGGGTGAGCAGTTCTTC.